This T cell receptor beta chain was recovered during a study of OX40 agonist ivuxolimab in advanced cancers. Clones were sequenced by immunoSEQ multiplex PCR, and TCRdb holds only the in-frame ones, with some missing. This repertoire shows 45,000 to 65,000 clones, under 95% found once; its top ten account for 8.7%. This clone was seen only once. Its target is unknown. CDR3 length: 11 amino acids. Per germline, CDR1 SGDLS and CDR2 YYNGEE. V shed 4 bases and J shed 10 bases, with 11 bases lying between them. Study-wide points: CD4+ T cells averaged fewer expanded clones than CD8+ T cells.

V usage is TRBV9 and J usage is TRBJ1-1; tentatively, D is TRBD1 (5 bases). The source of this sequence is an adult with an advanced solid tumor such as melanoma, head and neck, liver or kidney cancer. The sequencing used CD4+ or CD8+ T cells sorted from blood, collected in a trial of the OX40 agonist ivuxolimab. This chain's CDR3 is CASSFGTGAFF. The CDR3 DNA reads as TGTGCCAGCAGCTTCGGGACGGGAGCTTTCTTT.